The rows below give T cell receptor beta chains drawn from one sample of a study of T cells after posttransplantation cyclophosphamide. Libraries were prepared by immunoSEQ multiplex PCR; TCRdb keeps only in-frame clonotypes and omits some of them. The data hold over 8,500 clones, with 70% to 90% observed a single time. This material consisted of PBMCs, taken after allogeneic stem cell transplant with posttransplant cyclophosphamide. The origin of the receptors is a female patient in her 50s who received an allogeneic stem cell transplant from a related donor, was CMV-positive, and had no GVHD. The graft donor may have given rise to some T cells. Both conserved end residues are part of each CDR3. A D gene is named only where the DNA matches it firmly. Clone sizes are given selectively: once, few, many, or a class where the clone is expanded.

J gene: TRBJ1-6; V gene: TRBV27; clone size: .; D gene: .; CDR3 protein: CASSLDGIGSPLHF; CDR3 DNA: TGTGCCAGCAGCCTAGACGGGATCGGTTCACCCCTCCACTTT
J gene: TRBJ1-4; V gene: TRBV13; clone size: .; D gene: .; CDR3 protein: CASSLGPTANEKLFF; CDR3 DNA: TGTGCCAGCAGCTTAGGCCCTACAGCTAATGAAAAACTGTTTTTT
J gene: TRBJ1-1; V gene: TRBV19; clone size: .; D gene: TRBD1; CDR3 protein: CASGVDGTEDTEAFF; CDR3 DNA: TGTGCCAGTGGGGTTGATGGGACAGAAGACACTGAAGCTTTCTTT
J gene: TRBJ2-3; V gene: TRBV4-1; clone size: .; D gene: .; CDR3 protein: CASSQGTFTDTQYF; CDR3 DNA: TGCGCCAGCAGCCAGGGGACATTCACAGATACGCAGTATTTT
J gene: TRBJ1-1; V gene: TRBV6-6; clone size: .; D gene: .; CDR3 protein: CASSFRTAMNTEAFF; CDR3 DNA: TGTGCCAGCAGTTTCCGGACAGCCATGAACACTGAAGCTTTCTTT
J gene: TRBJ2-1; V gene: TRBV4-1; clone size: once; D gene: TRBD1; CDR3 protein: CASTTDRGLDEQFF; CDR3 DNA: TGCGCCAGCACCACGGACAGGGGTCTCGATGAGCAGTTCTTC
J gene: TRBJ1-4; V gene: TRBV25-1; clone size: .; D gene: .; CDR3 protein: CASSVEGRDEKLFF; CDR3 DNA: TGTGCCAGCAGTGTAGAAGGGAGGGATGAAAAACTGTTTTTT
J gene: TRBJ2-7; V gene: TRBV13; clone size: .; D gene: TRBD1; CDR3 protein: CASSSPSPTGDEQYF; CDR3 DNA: TGTGCCAGCAGCTCCCCCTCCCCTACAGGGGATGAGCAGTACTTC
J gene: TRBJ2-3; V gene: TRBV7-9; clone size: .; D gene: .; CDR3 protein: CASSTAGPSTDTQYF; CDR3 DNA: TGTGCCAGCAGCACGGCGGGGCCGAGCACAGATACGCAGTATTTT
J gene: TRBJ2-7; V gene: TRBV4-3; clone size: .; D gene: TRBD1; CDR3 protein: CASSQGTGAHGEQYF; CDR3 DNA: TGCGCCAGCAGCCAAGGGACAGGGGCTCATGGCGAGCAGTACTTC
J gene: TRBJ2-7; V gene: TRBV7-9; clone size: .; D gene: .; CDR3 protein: CATTSSYEQYF; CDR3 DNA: TGTGCCACAACGAGCTCCTACGAGCAGTACTTC
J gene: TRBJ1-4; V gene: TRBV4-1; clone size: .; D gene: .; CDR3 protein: CASSQDQEVYEKLFF; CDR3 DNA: TGCGCCAGCAGCCAAGATCAGGAGGTGTATGAAAAACTGTTTTTT
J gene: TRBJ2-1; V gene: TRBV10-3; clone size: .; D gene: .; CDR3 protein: CAVRDSYLRSSYNEQFF; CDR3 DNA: TGTGCCGTCCGGGACTCTTACCTAAGAAGCTCCTACAATGAGCAGTTCTTC
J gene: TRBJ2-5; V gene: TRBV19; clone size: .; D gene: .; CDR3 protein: CASSIRETQYF; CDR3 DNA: TGTGCCAGTAGTATCCGTGAGACCCAGTACTTC
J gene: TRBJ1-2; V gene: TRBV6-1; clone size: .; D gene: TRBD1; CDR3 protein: CASSEAGQAAHGYTF; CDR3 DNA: TGTGCCAGCAGTGAAGCGGGACAGGCTGCTCATGGCTACACCTTC
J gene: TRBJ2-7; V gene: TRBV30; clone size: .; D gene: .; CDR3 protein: CAWSVGQGQYF; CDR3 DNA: TGTGCCTGGAGTGTAGGGCAGGGGCAGTACTTC
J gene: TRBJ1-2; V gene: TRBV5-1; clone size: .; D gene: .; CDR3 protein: CASSLEAGGGYTF; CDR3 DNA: TGCGCCAGCAGCTTGGAGGCAGGTGGTGGCTACACCTTC
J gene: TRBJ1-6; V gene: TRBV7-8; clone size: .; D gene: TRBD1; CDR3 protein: CASSSRTGGNSPLHF; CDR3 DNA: TGTGCCAGCAGTTCCCGGACAGGGGGTAATTCACCCCTCCACTTT
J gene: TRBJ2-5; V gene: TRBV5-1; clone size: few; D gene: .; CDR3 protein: CASSSSDGSGETQYF; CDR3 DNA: TGCGCCAGCAGCTCTTCCGACGGATCAGGGGAGACCCAGTACTTC
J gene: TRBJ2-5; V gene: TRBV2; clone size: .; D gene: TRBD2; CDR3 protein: CASRGGPGETQYF; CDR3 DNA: TGTGCCAGCCGGGGGGGCCCAGGAGAGACCCAGTACTTC
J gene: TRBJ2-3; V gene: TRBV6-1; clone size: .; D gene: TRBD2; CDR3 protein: CASSDLTSGGDTQYF; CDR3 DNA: TGTGCCAGCAGTGATTTGACTAGCGGGGGGGATACGCAGTATTTT
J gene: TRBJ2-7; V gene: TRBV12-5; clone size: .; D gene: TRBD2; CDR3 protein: CASGLASGGEQYF; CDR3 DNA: TGTGCTAGTGGTTTGGCGAGCGGGGGCGAGCAGTACTTC
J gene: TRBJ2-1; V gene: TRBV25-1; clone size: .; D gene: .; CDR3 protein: CASSDSYGGDEQFF; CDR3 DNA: TGTGCCAGCAGTGATTCATACGGGGGAGATGAGCAGTTCTTC
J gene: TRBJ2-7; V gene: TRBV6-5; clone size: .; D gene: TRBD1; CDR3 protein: CASSVDRGFGEQYF; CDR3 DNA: TGTGCCAGCAGTGTTGACAGGGGTTTTGGGGAGCAGTACTTC
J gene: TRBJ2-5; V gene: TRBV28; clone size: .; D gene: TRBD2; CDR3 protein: CASSLWGGVEETQYF; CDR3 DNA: TGTGCCAGCAGTTTATGGGGAGGGGTGGAAGAGACCCAGTACTTC
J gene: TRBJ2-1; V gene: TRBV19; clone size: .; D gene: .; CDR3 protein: CASSIAGSYNEQFF; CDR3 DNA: TGTGCCAGTAGTATAGCGGGATCCTACAATGAGCAGTTCTTC
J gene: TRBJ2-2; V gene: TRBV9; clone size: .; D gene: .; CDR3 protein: CASSVRQIPNTGELFF; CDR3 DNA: TGTGCCAGCAGCGTAAGACAGATACCGAACACCGGGGAGCTGTTTTTT
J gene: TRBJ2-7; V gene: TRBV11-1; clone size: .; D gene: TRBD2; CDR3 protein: CASSLVGGGVQYF; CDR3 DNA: TGTGCCAGCAGCTTAGTTGGCGGGGGGGTGCAGTACTTC
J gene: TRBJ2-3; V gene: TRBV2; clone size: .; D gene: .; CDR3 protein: CASSGDSDRDTQYF; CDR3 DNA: TGTGCCAGCAGTGGGGACTCGGATCGGGATACGCAGTATTTT
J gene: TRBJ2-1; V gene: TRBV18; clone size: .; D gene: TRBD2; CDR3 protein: CASSPGSGRGIDNEQFF; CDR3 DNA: TGTGCCAGCTCACCGGGTTCGGGGCGGGGGATCGACAATGAGCAGTTCTTC
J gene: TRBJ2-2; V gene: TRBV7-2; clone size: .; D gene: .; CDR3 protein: CASSPLTSYTGELFF; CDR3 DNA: TGTGCCAGCAGCCCCCTGACTAGTTACACCGGGGAGCTGTTTTTT
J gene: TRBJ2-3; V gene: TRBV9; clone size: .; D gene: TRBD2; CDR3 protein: CASSVAPSGGTDTQYF; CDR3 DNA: TGTGCCAGCAGCGTAGCCCCTAGCGGGGGCACAGATACGCAGTATTTT
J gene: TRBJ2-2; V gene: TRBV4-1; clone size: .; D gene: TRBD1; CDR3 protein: CASSTGGTTGELFF; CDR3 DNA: TGCGCCAGCAGCACAGGGGGGACCACCGGGGAGCTGTTTTTT
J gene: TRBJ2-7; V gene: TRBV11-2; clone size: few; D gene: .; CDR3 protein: CASSLDGGGYEQYF; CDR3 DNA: TGTGCCAGCAGCTTAGATGGGGGAGGCTACGAGCAGTACTTC
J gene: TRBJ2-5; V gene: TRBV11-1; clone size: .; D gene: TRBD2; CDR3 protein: CASSLVGGGVQYF; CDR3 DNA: TGTGCCAGCAGCTTAGTTGGCGGGGGGGTGCAGTACTTC
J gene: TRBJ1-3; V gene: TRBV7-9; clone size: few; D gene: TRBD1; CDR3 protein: CATLTGLGNTIYF; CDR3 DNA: TGTGCCACCTTGACAGGGTTGGGAAACACCATATATTTT
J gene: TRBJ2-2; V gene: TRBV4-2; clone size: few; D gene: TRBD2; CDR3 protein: CASSQKGLAGGLGTGELFF; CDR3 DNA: TGTGCCAGCAGCCAAAAGGGACTAGCGGGGGGGCTTGGCACCGGGGAGCTGTTTTTT
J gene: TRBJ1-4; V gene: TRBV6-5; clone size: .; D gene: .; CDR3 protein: CASRKTGWNEKLFF; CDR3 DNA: TGTGCCAGCCGTAAGACGGGGTGGAATGAAAAACTGTTTTTT
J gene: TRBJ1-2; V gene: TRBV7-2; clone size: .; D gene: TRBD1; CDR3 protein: CASSLAPGTGVGGYTF; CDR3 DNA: TGTGCCAGCAGCTTAGCCCCCGGGACAGGGGTCGGAGGCTACACCTTC
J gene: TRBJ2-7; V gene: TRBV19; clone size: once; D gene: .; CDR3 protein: CASKDGMGSYEQYF; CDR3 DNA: TGTGCCAGTAAGGACGGGATGGGGTCCTACGAGCAGTACTTC
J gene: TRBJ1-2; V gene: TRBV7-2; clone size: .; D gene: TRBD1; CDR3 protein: CASSLDRSYGYTF; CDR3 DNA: TGTGCCAGCAGCCTGGACAGGAGCTATGGCTACACCTTC
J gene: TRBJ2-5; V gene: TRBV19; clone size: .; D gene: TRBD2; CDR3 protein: CASSIGTSGLQETQYF; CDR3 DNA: TGTGCCAGTAGTATAGGGACTAGCGGACTCCAAGAGACCCAGTACTTC
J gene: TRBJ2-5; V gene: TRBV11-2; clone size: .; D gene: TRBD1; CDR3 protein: CASSFGQGEFETQYF; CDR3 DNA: TGTGCCAGCAGCTTCGGGCAGGGGGAGTTTGAGACCCAGTACTTC
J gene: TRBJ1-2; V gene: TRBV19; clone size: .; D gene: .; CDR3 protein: CASSGSTGGGGYTF; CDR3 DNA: TGTGCCAGTAGTGGGTCGACAGGAGGAGGCGGCTACACCTTC
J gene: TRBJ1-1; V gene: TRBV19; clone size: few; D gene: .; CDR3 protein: CASRDNLNTEAFF; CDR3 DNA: TGTGCCAGTAGGGACAACTTGAACACTGAAGCTTTCTTT
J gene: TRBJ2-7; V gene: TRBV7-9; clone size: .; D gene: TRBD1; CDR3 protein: CASRRQGTYEQYF; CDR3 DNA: TGTGCCAGCAGAAGACAGGGAACCTACGAGCAGTACTTC
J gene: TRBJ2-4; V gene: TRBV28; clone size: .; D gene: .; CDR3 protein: CASSFKYVGGIQYF; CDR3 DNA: TGTGCCAGCAGTTTCAAGTACGTGGGGGGCATTCAGTACTTC
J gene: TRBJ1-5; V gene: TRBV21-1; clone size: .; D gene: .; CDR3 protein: CASSNTQTGYWGGNQSQHF; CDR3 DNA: TGTGCCAGCAGTAATACGCAGACAGGGTACTGGGGCGGCAATCAGTCCCAGCATTTT
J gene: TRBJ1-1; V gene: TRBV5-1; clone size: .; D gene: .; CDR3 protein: CASSNNRAEAFF; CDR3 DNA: TGCGCCAGCAGCAACAACAGGGCTGAAGCTTTCTTT
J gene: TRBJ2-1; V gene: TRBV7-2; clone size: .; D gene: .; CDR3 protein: CASSPRAAGAGEQFF; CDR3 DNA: TGTGCCAGCAGCCCCCGGGCTGCGGGGGCCGGGGAGCAGTTCTTC
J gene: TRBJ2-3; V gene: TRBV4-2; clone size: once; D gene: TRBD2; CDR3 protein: CASSQQLAGGPDTQYF; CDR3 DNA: TGTGCCAGCAGCCAGCAACTAGCGGGGGGGCCAGATACGCAGTATTTT
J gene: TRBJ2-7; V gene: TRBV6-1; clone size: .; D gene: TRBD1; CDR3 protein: CASSETTGGPESEQYF; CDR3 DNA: TGTGCCAGCAGTGAGACCACAGGGGGCCCCGAGAGCGAGCAGTACTTC
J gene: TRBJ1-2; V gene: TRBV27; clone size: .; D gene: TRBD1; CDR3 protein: CASTTGGAKGYTF; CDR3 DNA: TGTGCCAGCACGACAGGGGGCGCGAAGGGCTACACCTTC
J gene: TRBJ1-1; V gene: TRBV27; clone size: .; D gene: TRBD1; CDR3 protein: CASSSWQGAVTEAFF; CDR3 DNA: TGTGCCAGCAGTTCCTGGCAGGGGGCCGTCACTGAAGCTTTCTTT
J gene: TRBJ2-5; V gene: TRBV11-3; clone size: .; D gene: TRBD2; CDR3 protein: CASSFSGGQETQYF; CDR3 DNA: TGTGCCAGCAGCTTTTCGGGGGGGCAAGAGACCCAGTACTTC
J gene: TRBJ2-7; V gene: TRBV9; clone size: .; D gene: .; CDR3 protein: CASSSRDQQRGEQYF; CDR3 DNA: TGTGCCAGCAGCTCCAGGGACCAGCAACGGGGGGAGCAGTACTTC
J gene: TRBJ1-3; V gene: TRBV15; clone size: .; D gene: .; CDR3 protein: CATSRDTISGNTIYF; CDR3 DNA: TGTGCCACCAGCAGGGACACCATCTCTGGAAACACCATATATTTT
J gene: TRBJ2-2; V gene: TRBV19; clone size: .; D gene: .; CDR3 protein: CASSILDTGELFF; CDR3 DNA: TGTGCCAGTAGTATCCTCGACACCGGGGAGCTGTTTTTT
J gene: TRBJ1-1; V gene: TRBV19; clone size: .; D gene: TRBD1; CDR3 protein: CASSGRGREEVTFF; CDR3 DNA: TGTGCCAGTAGTGGTAGGGGGCGCGAAGAAGTAACTTTCTTT